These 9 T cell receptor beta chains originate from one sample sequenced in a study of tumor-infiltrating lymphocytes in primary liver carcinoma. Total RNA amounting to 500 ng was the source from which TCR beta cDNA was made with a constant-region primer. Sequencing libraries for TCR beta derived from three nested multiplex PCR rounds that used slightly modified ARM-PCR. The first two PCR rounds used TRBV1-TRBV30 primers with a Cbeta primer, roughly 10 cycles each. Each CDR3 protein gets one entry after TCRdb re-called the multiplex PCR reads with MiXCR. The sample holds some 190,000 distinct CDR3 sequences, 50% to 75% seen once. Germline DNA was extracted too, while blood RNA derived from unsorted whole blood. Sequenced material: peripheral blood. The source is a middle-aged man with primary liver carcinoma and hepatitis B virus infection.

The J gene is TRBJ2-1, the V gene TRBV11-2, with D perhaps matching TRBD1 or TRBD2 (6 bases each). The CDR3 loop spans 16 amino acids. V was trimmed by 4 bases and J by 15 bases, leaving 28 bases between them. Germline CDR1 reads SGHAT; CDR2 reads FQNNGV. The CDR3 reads CASSSPGGGPYNERFF. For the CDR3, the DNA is TGTGCCAGCAGCTCGCCCGGTGGGGGGCCCTACAATGAACGGTTCTTC.

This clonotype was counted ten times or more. The CDR3 coding sequence is TGTGCCAGCAGCTTAGCGGAAAGCTCCTACAATGAGCAGTTCTTC. It translates to CASSLAESSYNEQFF. V and J are TRBV11-2 and TRBJ2-1; D is uncertain. The CDR3 length is 15 residues. Per germline, CDR1 SGHAT and CDR2 FQNNGV. Between the trimmed V and J ends, which lost 1 base and 0 bases, there was a span of 7 bases.

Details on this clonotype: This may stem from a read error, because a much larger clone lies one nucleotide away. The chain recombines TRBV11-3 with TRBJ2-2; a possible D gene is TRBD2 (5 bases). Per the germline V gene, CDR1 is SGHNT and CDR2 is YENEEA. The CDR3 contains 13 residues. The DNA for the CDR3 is TGTGCCAGCAACTTAGCTAGCTCCGGGGAGCTGTTTTTT. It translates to CASNLASSGELFF.

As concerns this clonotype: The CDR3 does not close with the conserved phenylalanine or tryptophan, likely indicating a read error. The chain's CDR3 is CASSQLAGYEQYS. The CDR3 DNA is TGTGCCAGCAGTCAACTAGCGGGATACGAGCAGTACTCC. V gene TRBV12-3 or TRBV12-4 combines with J gene TRBJ2-7; 10 positions agree with TRBD2. The CDR3 spans 13 residues. The V and J ends lost 5 bases and 4 bases, in that order; junction bases with no gene match: 2.

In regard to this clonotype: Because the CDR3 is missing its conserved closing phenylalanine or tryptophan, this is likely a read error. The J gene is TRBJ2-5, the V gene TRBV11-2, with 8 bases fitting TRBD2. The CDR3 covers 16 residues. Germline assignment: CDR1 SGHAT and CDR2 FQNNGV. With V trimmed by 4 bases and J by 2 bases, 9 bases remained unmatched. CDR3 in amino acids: CASSSGGTGGQETQYY. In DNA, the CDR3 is TGTGCCAGCAGCTCGGGGGGGACTGGCGGACAAGAGACCCAGTACTAC.

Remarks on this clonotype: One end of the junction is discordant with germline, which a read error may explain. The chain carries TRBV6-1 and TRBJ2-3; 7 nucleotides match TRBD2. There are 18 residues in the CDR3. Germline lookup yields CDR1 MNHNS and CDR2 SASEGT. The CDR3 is CASNEPASGPYSTDTWYF. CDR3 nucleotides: TGTGCCAGCAATGAACCAGCTAGCGGACCGTATAGCACAGATACGTGGTATTTT.

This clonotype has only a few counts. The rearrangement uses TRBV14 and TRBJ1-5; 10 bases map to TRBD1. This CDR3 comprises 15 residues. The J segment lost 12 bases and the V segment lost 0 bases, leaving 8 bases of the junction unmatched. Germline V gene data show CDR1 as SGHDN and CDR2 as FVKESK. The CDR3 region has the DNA TGTGCCAGCAGCCAAGAGGGACAGGGGTTTCAGGTCCAGCATTTT. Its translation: CASSQEGQGFQVQHF.

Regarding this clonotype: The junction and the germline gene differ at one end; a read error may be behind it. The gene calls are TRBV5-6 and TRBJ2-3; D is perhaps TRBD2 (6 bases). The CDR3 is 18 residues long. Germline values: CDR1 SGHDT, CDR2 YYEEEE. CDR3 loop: CASSFPREASESADMQYF. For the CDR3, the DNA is TGTGCCAGCAGCTTCCCCCGCGAGGCTAGCGAGTCGGCAGATATGCAGTATTTT. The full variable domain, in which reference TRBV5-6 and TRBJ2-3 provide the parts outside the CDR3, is DAGVTQSPTHLIKTRGQQVTLRCSPKSGHDTVSWYQQALGQGPQFIFQYYEEEERQRGNFPDRFSGHQFPNYSSELNVNALLLGDSALYLCASSFPREASESADMQYFGPGTRLTVL.

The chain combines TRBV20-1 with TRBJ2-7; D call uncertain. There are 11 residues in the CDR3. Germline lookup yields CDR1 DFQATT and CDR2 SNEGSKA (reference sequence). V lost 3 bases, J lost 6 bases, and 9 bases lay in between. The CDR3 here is CSASPDGEQYF. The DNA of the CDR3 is TGCAGTGCTAGTCCCGATGGCGAGCAGTACTTC.